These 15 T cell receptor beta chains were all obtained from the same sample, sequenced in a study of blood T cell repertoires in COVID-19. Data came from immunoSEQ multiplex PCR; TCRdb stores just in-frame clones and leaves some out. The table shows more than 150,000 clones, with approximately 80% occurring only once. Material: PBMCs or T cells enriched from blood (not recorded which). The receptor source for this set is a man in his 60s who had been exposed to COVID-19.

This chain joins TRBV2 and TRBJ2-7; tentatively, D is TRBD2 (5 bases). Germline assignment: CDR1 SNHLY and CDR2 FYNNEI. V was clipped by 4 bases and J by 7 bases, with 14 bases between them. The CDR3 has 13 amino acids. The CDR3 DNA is TGTGCCAGCAGTGGAGGACTCCCGGGGGAGCAGTACTTC. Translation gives CASSGGLPGEQYF.

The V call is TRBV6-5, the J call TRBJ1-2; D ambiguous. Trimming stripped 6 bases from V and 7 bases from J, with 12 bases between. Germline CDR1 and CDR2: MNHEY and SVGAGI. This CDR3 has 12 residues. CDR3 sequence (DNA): TGTGCCAGCAGAAACAGACCTTTTGGCTACACCTTC. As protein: CASRNRPFGYTF.

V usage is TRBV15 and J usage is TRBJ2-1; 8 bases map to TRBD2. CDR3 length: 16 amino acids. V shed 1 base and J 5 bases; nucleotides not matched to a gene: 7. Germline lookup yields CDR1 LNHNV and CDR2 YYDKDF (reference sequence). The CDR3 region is CATSRAASGFDNEQFF. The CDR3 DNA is TGTGCCACCAGCAGAGCGGCTAGCGGGTTCGACAATGAGCAGTTCTTC.

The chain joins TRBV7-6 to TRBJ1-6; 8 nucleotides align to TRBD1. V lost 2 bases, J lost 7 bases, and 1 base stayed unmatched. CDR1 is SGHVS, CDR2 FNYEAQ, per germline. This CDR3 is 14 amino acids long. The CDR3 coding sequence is TGTGCCAGCAGCTTATCAGGGGGCAATTCACCCCTCCACTTT. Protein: CASSLSGGNSPLHF.

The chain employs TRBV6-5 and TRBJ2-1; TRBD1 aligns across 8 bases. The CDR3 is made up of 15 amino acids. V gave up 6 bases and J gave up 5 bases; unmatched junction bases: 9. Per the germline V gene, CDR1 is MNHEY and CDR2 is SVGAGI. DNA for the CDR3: TGTGCCAGCAGCCGTACAGGGGGATATGACAATGAGCAGTTCTTC. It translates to CASSRTGGYDNEQFF.

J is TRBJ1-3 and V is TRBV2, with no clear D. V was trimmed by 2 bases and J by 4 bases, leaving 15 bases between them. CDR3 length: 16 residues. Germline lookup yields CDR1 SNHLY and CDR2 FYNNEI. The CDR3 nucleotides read TGTGCCAGCAGTGAAAAGGCCTGGGAGTGGGGAAACACCATATATTTT. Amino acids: CASSEKAWEWGNTIYF.

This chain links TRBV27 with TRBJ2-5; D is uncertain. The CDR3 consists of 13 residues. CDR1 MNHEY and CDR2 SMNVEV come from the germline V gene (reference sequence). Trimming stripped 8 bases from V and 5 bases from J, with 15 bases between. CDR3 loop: CASARLSEETQYF. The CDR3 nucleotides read TGTGCCAGCGCGCGGTTATCCGAGGAGACCCAGTACTTC.

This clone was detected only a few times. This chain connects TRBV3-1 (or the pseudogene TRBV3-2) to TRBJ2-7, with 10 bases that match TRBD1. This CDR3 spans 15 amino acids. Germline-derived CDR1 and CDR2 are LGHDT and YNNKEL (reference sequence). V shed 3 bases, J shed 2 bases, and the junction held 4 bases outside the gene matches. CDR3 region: CASSQTGTGAYEQYF. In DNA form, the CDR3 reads TGTGCCAGCAGCCAGACCGGGACAGGGGCCTACGAGCAGTACTTC.

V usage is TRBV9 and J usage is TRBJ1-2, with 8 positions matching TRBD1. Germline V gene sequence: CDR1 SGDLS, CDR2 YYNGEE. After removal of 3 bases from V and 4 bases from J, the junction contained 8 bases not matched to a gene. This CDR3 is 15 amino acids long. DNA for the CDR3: TGTGCCAGCAGCGCGGAAGGACAGGGCCTCTATGGCTACACCTTC. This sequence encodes CASSAEGQGLYGYTF.

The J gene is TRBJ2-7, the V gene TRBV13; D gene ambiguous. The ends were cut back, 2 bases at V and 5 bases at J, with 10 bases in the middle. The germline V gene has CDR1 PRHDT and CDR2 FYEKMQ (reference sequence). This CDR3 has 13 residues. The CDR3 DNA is TGTGCCAGCAGCTTAAGGCCAGGCGACGAGCAGTACTTC. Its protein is CASSLRPGDEQYF.

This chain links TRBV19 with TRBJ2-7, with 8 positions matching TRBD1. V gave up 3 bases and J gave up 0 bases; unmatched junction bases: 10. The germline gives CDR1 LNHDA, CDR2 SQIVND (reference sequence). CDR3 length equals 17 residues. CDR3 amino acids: CASSISKLQGGSYEQYF. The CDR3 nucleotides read TGTGCCAGTAGTATCAGTAAGTTACAGGGGGGCTCCTACGAGCAGTACTTC.

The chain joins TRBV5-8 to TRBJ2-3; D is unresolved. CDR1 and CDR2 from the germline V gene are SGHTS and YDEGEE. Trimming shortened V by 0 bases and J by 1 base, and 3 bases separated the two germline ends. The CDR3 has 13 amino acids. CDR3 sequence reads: CASSLGGTDTQYF. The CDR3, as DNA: TGTGCCAGCAGCTTGGGCGGCACAGATACGCAGTATTTT. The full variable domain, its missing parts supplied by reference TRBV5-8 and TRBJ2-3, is EAGVTQSPTHLIKTRGQQATLRCSPISGHTSVYWYQQALGLGLQFLLWYDEGEERNRGNFPPRFSGRQFPNYSSELNVNALELEDSALYLCASSLGGTDTQYFGPGTRLTVL.

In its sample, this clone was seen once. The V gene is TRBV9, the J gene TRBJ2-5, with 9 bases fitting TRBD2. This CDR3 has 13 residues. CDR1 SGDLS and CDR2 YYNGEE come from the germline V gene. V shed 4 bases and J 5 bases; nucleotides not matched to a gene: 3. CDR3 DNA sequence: TGTGCCAGCAGCCCGGGACTAGCTGAGACCCAGTACTTC. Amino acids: CASSPGLAETQYF.

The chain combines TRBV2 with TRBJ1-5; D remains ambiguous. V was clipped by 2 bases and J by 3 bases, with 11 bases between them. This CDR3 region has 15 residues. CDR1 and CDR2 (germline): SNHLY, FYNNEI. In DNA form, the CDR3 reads TGTGCCAGCAGTGAATACAGTCTGATCAATCAGCCCCAGCATTTT. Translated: CASSEYSLINQPQHF. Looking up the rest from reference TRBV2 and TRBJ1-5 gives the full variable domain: EPEVTQTPSHQVTQMGQEVILRCVPISNHLYFYWYRQILGQKVEFLVSFYNNEISEKSEIFDDQFSVERPDGSNFTLKIRSTKLEDSAMYFCASSEYSLINQPQHFGDGTRLSIL.

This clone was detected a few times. CDR3 in amino acids: CASRGGGQETQYF. As DNA, the CDR3 is TGTGCCAGCCGTGGGGGGGGCCAAGAGACCCAGTACTTC. The chain carries TRBV7-2 and TRBJ2-5; 7 bases agree with TRBD2. The V gene's germline CDR1 is SGHTA and CDR2 FQGNSA. The junction had 4 bases not matched to a gene; V was cut back by 8 bases and J by 1 base. CDR3 size: 13 residues.